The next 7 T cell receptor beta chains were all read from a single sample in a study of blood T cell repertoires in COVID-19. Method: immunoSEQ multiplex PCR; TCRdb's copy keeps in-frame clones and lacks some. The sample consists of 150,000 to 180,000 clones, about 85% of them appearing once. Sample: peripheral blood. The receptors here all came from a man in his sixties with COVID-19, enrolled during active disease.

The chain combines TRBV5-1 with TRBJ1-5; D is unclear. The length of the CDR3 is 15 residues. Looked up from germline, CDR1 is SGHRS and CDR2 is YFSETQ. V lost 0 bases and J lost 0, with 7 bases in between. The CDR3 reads CASSLGHNSNQPQHF. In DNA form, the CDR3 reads TGCGCCAGCAGCTTGGGGCATAATAGCAATCAGCCCCAGCATTTT.

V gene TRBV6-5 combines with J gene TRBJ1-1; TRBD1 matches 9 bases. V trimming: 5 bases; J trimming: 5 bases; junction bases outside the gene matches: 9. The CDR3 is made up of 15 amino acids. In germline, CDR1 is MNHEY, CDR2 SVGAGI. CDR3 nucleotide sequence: TGTGCCAGCAGTAAAACCGGGACAGGGCGAACTGAAGCTTTCTTT. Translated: CASSKTGTGRTEAFF.

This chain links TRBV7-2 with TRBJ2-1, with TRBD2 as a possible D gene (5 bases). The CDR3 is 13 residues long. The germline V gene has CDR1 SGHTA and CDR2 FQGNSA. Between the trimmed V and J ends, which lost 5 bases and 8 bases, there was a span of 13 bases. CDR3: CASSPAVPDEQFF. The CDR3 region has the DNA TGTGCCAGCAGCCCAGCGGTCCCGGATGAGCAGTTCTTC. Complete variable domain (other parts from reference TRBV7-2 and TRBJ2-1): GAGVSQSPSNKVTEKGKDVELRCDPISGHTALYWYRQSLGQGLEFLIYFQGNSAPDKSGLPSDRFSAERTGGSVSTLTIQRTQQEDSAVYLCASSPAVPDEQFFGPGTRLTVL.

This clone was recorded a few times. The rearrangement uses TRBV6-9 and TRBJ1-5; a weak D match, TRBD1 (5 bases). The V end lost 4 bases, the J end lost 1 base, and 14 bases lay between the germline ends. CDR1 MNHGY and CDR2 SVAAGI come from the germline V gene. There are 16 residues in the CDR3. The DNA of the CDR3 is TGTGCCAGCAGTTCGAGACAGTTATCAAGCAATCAGCCCCAGCATTTT. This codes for CASSSRQLSSNQPQHF.

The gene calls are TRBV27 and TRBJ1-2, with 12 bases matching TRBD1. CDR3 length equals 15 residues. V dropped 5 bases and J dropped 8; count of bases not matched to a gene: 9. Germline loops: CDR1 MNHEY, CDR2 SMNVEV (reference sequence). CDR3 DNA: TGTGCCAGCAGTCCCGGGACAGGGGGCGTGTGGGGCTACACCTTC. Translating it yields CASSPGTGGVWGYTF.

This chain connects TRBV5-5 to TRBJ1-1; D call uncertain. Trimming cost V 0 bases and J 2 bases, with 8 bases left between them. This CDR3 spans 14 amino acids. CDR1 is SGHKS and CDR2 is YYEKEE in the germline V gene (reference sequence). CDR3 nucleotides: TGTGCCAGCAGCTTGGATCCGACTAACACTGAAGCTTTCTTT. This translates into CASSLDPTNTEAFF.

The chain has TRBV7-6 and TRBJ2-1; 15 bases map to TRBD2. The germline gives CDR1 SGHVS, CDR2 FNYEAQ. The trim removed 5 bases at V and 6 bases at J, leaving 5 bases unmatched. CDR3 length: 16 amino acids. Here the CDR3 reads CASSTRTSGGANEQFF. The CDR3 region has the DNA TGTGCCAGCAGCACACGGACTAGCGGGGGGGCCAATGAGCAGTTCTTC. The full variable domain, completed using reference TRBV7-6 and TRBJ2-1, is GAGVSQSPRYKVTKRGQDVALRCDPISGHVSLYWYRQALGQGPEFLTYFNYEAQQDKSGLPNDRFSAERPEGSISTLTIQRTEQRDSAMYRCASSTRTSGGANEQFFGPGTRLTVL.